This T cell receptor beta chain appears in the sequencing data of a study of shared T cell receptors in the human thymus. Profiling relied on immunoSEQ multiplex PCR, and the TCRdb table lists in-frame clones only, not all of them. The sample includes 630,000 or so clones, roughly 86% seen only once; the top ten take 0.0094%. The trim removed 4 bases at V and 1 base at J, leaving 6 bases unmatched. From germline, CDR1 is MNHEY and CDR2 SVGAGI. The CDR3 is 16 amino acids. This sample also appeared in a second study, on human thymus T cells. Per that paper: It was healthy Finnish infants having corrective surgery for congenital heart defects who were the donors. Thymic resections from corrective heart surgery supplied the tissue. Thymic and blood repertoires appeared to display a bias in their usage of V and J genes. In unrelated individuals, thymic repertoires overlapped highly, according to related research.

Material: thymocytes. This sequence joins TRBV6-5 and TRBJ2-3; 9 bases agree with TRBD1. The sequence came from a boy under two years old with a congenital heart defect. CDR3 in amino acids: CASSSYRGPCTDTQYF. The CDR3, as DNA: TGTGCCAGCAGTTCCTACAGGGGGCCTTGCACAGATACGCAGTATTTT.